The table lists the clone carrying this T cell receptor (beta chain) with many counts. V was clipped by 3 bases and J by 5 bases, with 21 bases between them. Germline loops: CDR1 SGHRS, CDR2 YFSETQ. CDR3 length: 16 residues. This sample was included in a study of identical twins. MiXCR was run by TCRdb on the 5' RACE reads, yielding one entry per CDR3 protein. The sample has roughly 350,000 distinct CDR3 sequences, 8.5% to 10% seen once. Sequenced sample: naive T cells sorted from blood. The clonotype comes from a woman between 50 and 59 years old in good health. The chain employs TRBV5-1 and TRBJ2-7; no firm D call. CDR3 sequence: CASSSDPSLIPDEQYF. The CDR3 coding sequence is TGCGCCAGCAGCTCCGACCCCTCTTTAATCCCGGACGAGCAGTACTTC.